This is a list of T cell receptor beta chains from one sample in a study of blood T cell repertoires in COVID-19. Assay: immunoSEQ multiplex PCR; the TCRdb copy retains only in-frame clones and omits some. The table shows some 150,000 clones, with about 80% occurring only once. Specimen: PBMCs or T cells enriched from blood (not recorded which). Receptors originate from a woman in her forties or fifties who had recovered from COVID-19. Each CDR3 is given with its conserved first and last residue. The D gene is left open where the match is weak. Clone size is shown for a subset of rows, as once, few, many or a class of expanded clone.

v_gene: TRBV5-6; j_gene: TRBJ1-5; d_gene: TRBD1; abundance: .; len: 15; CDR3nt: TGTGCCAGCAGCTTGGACAGGGGAATGGCTCAGCCCCAGCATTTT; CDR3aa: CASSLDRGMAQPQHF
v_gene: TRBV7-2; j_gene: TRBJ2-7; d_gene: TRBD2; abundance: .; len: 15; CDR3nt: TGTGCCAGCAGCTTAGCTAGCGGGGCCTCCTACGAGCAGTACTTC; CDR3aa: CASSLASGASYEQYF
v_gene: TRBV27; j_gene: TRBJ1-1; d_gene: TRBD1; abundance: .; len: 13; CDR3nt: TGTGCCAGCAGTTTATCGGGACAGGGTGGCGCTTTCTTT; CDR3aa: CASSLSGQGGAFF
v_gene: TRBV18; j_gene: TRBJ2-7; d_gene: .; abundance: .; len: 15; CDR3nt: TGTGCCAGCTCACCCAGAACAGGGAATACCTACGAGCAGTACTTC; CDR3aa: CASSPRTGNTYEQYF
v_gene: TRBV29-1; j_gene: TRBJ2-1; d_gene: .; abundance: .; len: 13; CDR3nt: TGCAGCGCCGACGGACAGTCCAGCAATGAGCAGTTCTTC; CDR3aa: CSADGQSSNEQFF
v_gene: TRBV27; j_gene: TRBJ1-1; d_gene: .; abundance: .; len: 16; CDR3nt: TGTGCCAGCACCGCCGGGGAACAATCAATGAACACTGAAGCTTTCTTT; CDR3aa: CASTAGEQSMNTEAFF
v_gene: TRBV27; j_gene: TRBJ2-7; d_gene: .; abundance: .; len: 13; CDR3nt: TGTGCCAGCAGTTTCTCAGGGACTTACGAGCAGTACTTC; CDR3aa: CASSFSGTYEQYF
v_gene: TRBV29-1; j_gene: TRBJ2-2; d_gene: TRBD1; abundance: .; len: 14; CDR3nt: TGCAGCGTTACGGACAGGGATAACACCGGGGAGCTGTTTTTT; CDR3aa: CSVTDRDNTGELFF
v_gene: TRBV11-3; j_gene: TRBJ2-3; d_gene: TRBD1; abundance: .; len: 17; CDR3nt: TGTGCCAGCAGCTTAGACCTCAGGGGGAAGGGCGCAGATACGCAGTATTTT; CDR3aa: CASSLDLRGKGADTQYF
v_gene: TRBV4-1; j_gene: TRBJ1-1; d_gene: .; abundance: .; len: 15; CDR3nt: TGCGCCAGCAGCCCCAGAGACAGACCCAACACTGAAGCTTTCTTT; CDR3aa: CASSPRDRPNTEAFF
v_gene: TRBV6-1; j_gene: TRBJ1-1; d_gene: .; abundance: .; len: 13; CDR3nt: TGTGCCAGCAGTGAACGGGAGAACACTGAAGCTTTCTTT; CDR3aa: CASSERENTEAFF
v_gene: TRBV7-9; j_gene: TRBJ2-1; d_gene: .; abundance: .; len: 14; CDR3nt: TGTGCCAGCAGCTTGGGGACTTCGGTAAATGAGCAGTTCTTC; CDR3aa: CASSLGTSVNEQFF
v_gene: TRBV5-1; j_gene: TRBJ1-1; d_gene: .; abundance: .; len: 15; CDR3nt: TGCGCCAGCACCAGATCTCCCAGGGCCGACGCTGAAGCTTTCTTT; CDR3aa: CASTRSPRADAEAFF
v_gene: TRBV29-1; j_gene: TRBJ2-2; d_gene: .; abundance: few; len: 11; CDR3nt: TGCAGCGTTGCGTTCACCGGGGAGCTGTTTTTT; CDR3aa: CSVAFTGELFF
v_gene: TRBV21-1; j_gene: TRBJ2-2; d_gene: .; abundance: few; len: 20; CDR3nt: TGTGCCAGCAGCGGCCGACAGAGGACTAGCGGGGGGCTCGACACCGGGGAGCTGTTTTTT; CDR3aa: CASSGRQRTSGGLDTGELFF
v_gene: TRBV27; j_gene: TRBJ1-1; d_gene: TRBD1; abundance: .; len: 17; CDR3nt: TGTGCCAGCAGTTTTATCGACAGGGGGCTAGGTAACACTGAAGCTTTCTTT; CDR3aa: CASSFIDRGLGNTEAFF
v_gene: TRBV19; j_gene: TRBJ2-7; d_gene: TRBD1; abundance: once; len: 12; CDR3nt: TGTGCCAGTAGTCAGGACAGGGGCGAGCAGTACTTC; CDR3aa: CASSQDRGEQYF
v_gene: TRBV27; j_gene: TRBJ2-1; d_gene: TRBD2; abundance: .; len: 19; CDR3nt: TGTGCCAGCAGTTCCCCCGCGACTAGCGGGGGGCCCAACCACAATGAGCAGTTCTTC; CDR3aa: CASSSPATSGGPNHNEQFF
v_gene: TRBV28; j_gene: TRBJ2-3; d_gene: TRBD2; abundance: .; len: 15; CDR3nt: TGTGCCAGCAGCCGGGGGGGGGCGATGGCGGATACGCAGTATTTT; CDR3aa: CASSRGGAMADTQYF
v_gene: TRBV29-1; j_gene: TRBJ2-4; d_gene: TRBD1; abundance: .; len: 15; CDR3nt: TGCAGCGTTGGGTTTTCCGGGACAGGGAAAAACATTCAGTACTTC; CDR3aa: CSVGFSGTGKNIQYF
v_gene: TRBV29-1; j_gene: TRBJ2-5; d_gene: .; abundance: .; len: 14; CDR3nt: TGCAGCGTTGATGCGGGGCGCGGAACGGAGACCCAGTACTTC; CDR3aa: CSVDAGRGTETQYF
v_gene: TRBV10-2; j_gene: TRBJ1-3; d_gene: .; abundance: .; len: 13; CDR3nt: TGCGCCAGCAGTGATCTCTCTGGAAACACCATATATTTT; CDR3aa: CASSDLSGNTIYF
v_gene: TRBV5-5; j_gene: TRBJ1-6; d_gene: TRBD1; abundance: .; len: 17; CDR3nt: TGTGCCAGCAGCCTCCTGCCGACAGGGGGTTCTAATTCACCCCTCCACTTT; CDR3aa: CASSLLPTGGSNSPLHF
v_gene: TRBV28; j_gene: TRBJ1-5; d_gene: .; abundance: once; len: 12; CDR3nt: TGTGCCAGCAGTTTGGCGGGTCAGCCCCAGCATTTT; CDR3aa: CASSLAGQPQHF
v_gene: TRBV4-2; j_gene: TRBJ1-2; d_gene: .; abundance: .; len: 14; CDR3nt: TGTGCCAGCAGCCAAGGGGGTCGGACAGCTGGCTACACCTTC; CDR3aa: CASSQGGRTAGYTF
v_gene: TRBV4-1; j_gene: TRBJ1-4; d_gene: .; abundance: .; len: 17; CDR3nt: TGCGCCAGCAGCCCGATTTTTCGGCGGACGGAGGGAGAAAAACTGTTTTTT; CDR3aa: CASSPIFRRTEGEKLFF
v_gene: TRBV6-5; j_gene: TRBJ2-1; d_gene: .; abundance: .; len: 13; CDR3nt: TGTGCCAGCAAAGTGAGCTCCTACAATGAGCAGTTCTTC; CDR3aa: CASKVSSYNEQFF
v_gene: TRBV11-1; j_gene: TRBJ2-3; d_gene: .; abundance: .; len: 15; CDR3nt: TGTGCCAGCAGCTTGTCCGTCCGGGATCAAGATACGCAGTATTTT; CDR3aa: CASSLSVRDQDTQYF
v_gene: TRBV15; j_gene: TRBJ2-2; d_gene: TRBD1; abundance: .; len: 16; CDR3nt: TGTGCCACCAGCTCCCCGGGACAGGGTAACACCGGGGAGCTGTTTTTT; CDR3aa: CATSSPGQGNTGELFF
v_gene: TRBV11-2; j_gene: TRBJ2-5; d_gene: .; abundance: .; len: 13; CDR3nt: TGTGCCAGCAGCCGAACGGGGTATGAGACCCAGTACTTC; CDR3aa: CASSRTGYETQYF
v_gene: TRBV7-8; j_gene: TRBJ1-4; d_gene: .; abundance: .; len: 13; CDR3nt: TGTGCCAGCAGCTTTATACGAGGAGAAAAACTGTTTTTT; CDR3aa: CASSFIRGEKLFF
v_gene: TRBV6-6; j_gene: TRBJ1-6; d_gene: .; abundance: .; len: 14; CDR3nt: TGTGCCAGCAGTTACTCGGACGGGAGCTCACCCCTCCACTTT; CDR3aa: CASSYSDGSSPLHF